This T cell receptor beta chain was captured in a study of blood T cell repertoires in COVID-19. Overall study: Acute and convalescent COVID-19 specimens originated in the United States, Italy and Spain. The cDNA or gDNA used as material had been derived from T cells, B-cell-depleted T cells, or PBMCs.

Germline V gene lookup returns CDR1 SGHTA and CDR2 FQGNSA. This CDR3 has 17 amino acids. Trimming removed 0 bases at V and 1 base at J, with 10 bases between. Per the original methods: Amplification of reference gene primers was used by the study to estimate nucleated cell counts. Some clones are missing from TCRdb's copy, which holds only in-frame ones; the method was immunoSEQ multiplex PCR. The DNA gave D and trimming, while V, J and clone size come from that table. This repertoire shows 75,000 to 100,000 clones, approximately 87% found once; its top ten account for approximately 7%. The sequence came from a human donor with acute or convalescent COVID-19. The donor label of this sample is uncertain. Sequencing was done on a sample of peripheral blood. The chain employs TRBV7-2 and TRBJ1-6, with D possibly being TRBD1 (6 bases). CDR3 amino acids: CASSLAGTRSYNSPLHF. For the CDR3, the DNA is TGTGCCAGCAGCTTAGCCGGGACACGGTCCTATAATTCACCCCTCCACTTT. The complete variable domain, with remaining parts taken from reference TRBV7-2 and TRBJ1-6, reads GAGVSQSPSNKVTEKGKDVELRCDPISGHTALYWYRQSLGQGLEFLIYFQGNSAPDKSGLPSDRFSAERTGGSVSTLTIQRTQQEDSAVYLCASSLAGTRSYNSPLHFGNGTRLTVT.